Listed below are T cell receptor beta chains from one sample, sequenced in a study of T cell changes during pregnancy in multiple sclerosis. Assay: immunoSEQ multiplex PCR; the TCRdb copy retains only in-frame clones and omits some. In the table there are tens of thousands of clones, 93% of which are singletons. The sequences come from peripheral blood, collected in the third trimester of pregnancy. All receptors come from a female donor in good health, enrolled as a control in a pregnancy study. CDR3s leave out the opening cysteine and the closing phenylalanine or tryptophan. D genes are given only for firm matches. Where a row states a size, it is once, few, many or the class of an expanded clone; other rows omit it.

ASSWGEGGYGYT	TRBV7-9	TRBJ1-2	NA	NA
ASSPVQQPQH	TRBV28	TRBJ1-5	NA	NA
ASSPDRALEETQY	TRBV6-1	TRBJ2-5	TRBD1	NA
ASSRLQGQAYEQY	TRBV6-5	TRBJ2-7	NA	NA
ASRAGGFNEKLF	TRBV25-1	TRBJ1-4	TRBD1	NA
SVEGPTF	TRBV29-1	TRBJ1-1	NA	few
ASSRGTSVNEQF	TRBV19	TRBJ2-1	TRBD2	NA
ASSYDSAPGEQF	TRBV6-5	TRBJ2-1	NA	NA
ASSPGGDTQY	TRBV5-6	TRBJ2-3	NA	NA
ASKSGQGGNEQY	TRBV6-5	TRBJ2-7	NA	NA
AISGTGTTDTQY	TRBV10-3	TRBJ2-3	TRBD1	NA
ASSDVRGKMY	TRBV10-2	TRBJ2-7	NA	NA
ASSARVRDYEQY	TRBV5-5	TRBJ2-7	NA	NA
ASSISGTGGSYEQY	TRBV6-6	TRBJ2-7	TRBD1	NA
ASRETGNGDQPQH	TRBV6-1	TRBJ1-5	TRBD1	NA
ASSLESGPDTQY	TRBV7-2	TRBJ2-3	NA	NA
ASSLVTGRTDTQY	TRBV5-5	TRBJ2-3	NA	once
ASSLTGSLAAEQY	TRBV19	TRBJ2-7	NA	NA
ASSTSGRINEQF	TRBV28	TRBJ2-1	TRBD2	NA
ASRQYNQPQH	TRBV6-5	TRBJ1-5	NA	NA
AIRAGYQETQY	TRBV10-3	TRBJ2-5	NA	NA
ASSQGVLREWEETQY	TRBV4-1	TRBJ2-5	NA	NA